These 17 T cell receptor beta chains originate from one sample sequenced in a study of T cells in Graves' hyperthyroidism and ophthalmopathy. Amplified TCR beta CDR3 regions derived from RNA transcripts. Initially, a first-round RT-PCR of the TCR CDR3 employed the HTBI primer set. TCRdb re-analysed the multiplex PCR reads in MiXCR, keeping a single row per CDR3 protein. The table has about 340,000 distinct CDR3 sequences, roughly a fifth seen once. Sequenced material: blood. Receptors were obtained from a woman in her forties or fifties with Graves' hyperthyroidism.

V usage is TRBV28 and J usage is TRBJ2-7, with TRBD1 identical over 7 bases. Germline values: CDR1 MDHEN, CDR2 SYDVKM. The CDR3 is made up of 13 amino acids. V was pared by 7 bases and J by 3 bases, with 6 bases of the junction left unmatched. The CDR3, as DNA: TGTGCCAGCAAAGACAGGGTAATCTACGAGCAGTACGTC. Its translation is CASKDRVIYEQYV.

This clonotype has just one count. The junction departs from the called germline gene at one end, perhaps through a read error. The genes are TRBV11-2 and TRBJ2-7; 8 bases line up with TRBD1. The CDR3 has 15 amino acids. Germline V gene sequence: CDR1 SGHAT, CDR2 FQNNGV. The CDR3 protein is CTSSLSRGQSYEQYF. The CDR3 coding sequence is TGTACCAGCAGCTTAAGCAGGGGGCAATCCTACGAGCAGTACTTC.

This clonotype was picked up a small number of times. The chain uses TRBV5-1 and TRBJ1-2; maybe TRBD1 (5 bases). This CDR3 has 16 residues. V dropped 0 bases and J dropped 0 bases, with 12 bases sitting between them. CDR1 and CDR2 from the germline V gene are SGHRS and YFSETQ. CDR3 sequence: CASSLGDLGPNYGYTF. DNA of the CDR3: TGCGCCAGCAGCTTGGGGGATTTGGGGCCTAACTATGGCTACACCTTC.

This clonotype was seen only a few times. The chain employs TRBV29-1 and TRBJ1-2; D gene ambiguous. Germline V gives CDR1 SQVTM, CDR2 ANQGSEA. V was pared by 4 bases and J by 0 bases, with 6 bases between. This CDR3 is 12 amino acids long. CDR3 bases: TGCAGCGTTGCCACATCTAACTATGGCTACACCTTC. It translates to CSVATSNYGYTF.

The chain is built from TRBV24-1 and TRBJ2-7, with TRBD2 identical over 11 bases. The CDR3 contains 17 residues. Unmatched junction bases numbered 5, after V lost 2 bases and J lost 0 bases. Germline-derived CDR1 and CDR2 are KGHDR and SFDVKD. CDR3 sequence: CATSDSMTSGDSYEQYF. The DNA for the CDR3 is TGTGCCACCAGTGATTCCATGACTAGCGGGGACTCCTACGAGCAGTACTTC.

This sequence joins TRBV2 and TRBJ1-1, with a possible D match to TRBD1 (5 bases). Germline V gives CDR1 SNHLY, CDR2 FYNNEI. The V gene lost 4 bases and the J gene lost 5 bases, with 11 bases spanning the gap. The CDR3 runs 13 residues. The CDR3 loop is CASSGGAYTEAFF. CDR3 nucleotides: TGTGCCAGCAGTGGTGGGGCTTATACTGAAGCTTTCTTT.

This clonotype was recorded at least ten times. This CDR3 is CSARFGQGAGSPLHF. In nucleotides, the CDR3 is TGCAGTGCTAGATTTGGACAGGGGGCTGGTTCACCCCTCCACTTT. The rearrangement links TRBV20-1 to TRBJ1-6, with TRBD1 matching 11 bases. V was clipped by 2 bases and J by 9 bases; unmatched bases: 6. The length of the CDR3 is 15 residues. Germline values: CDR1 DFQATT, CDR2 SNEGSKA (reference sequence).

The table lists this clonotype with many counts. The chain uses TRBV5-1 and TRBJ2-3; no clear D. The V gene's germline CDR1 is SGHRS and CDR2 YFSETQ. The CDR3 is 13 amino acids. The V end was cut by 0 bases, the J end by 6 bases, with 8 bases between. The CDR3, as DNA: TGCGCCAGCAGCTTGGAAGGCATGGATACGCAGTATTTT. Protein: CASSLEGMDTQYF.

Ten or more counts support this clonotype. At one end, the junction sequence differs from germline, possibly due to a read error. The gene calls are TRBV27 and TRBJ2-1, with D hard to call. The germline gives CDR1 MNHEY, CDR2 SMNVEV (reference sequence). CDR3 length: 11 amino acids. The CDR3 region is CASSLYTEQFF. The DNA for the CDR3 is TGTGCCAGCAGTTTATACACTGAGCAGTTCTTC.

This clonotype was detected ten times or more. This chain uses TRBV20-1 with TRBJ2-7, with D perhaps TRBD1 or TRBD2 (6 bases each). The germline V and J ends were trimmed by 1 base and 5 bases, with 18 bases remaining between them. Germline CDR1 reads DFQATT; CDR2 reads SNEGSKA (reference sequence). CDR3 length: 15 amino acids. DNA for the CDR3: TGCAGTGCTAGAGCCCCGGAGGGGGGTTCTCACGAGCAGTACTTC. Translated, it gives CSARAPEGGSHEQYF.

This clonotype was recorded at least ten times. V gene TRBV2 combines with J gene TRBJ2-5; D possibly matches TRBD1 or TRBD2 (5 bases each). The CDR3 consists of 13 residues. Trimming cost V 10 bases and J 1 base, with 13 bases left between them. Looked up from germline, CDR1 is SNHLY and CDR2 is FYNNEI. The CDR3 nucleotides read TGTGCCATCCCTGGGGACCGCCAAGAGACCCAGTACTTC. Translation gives CAIPGDRQETQYF.

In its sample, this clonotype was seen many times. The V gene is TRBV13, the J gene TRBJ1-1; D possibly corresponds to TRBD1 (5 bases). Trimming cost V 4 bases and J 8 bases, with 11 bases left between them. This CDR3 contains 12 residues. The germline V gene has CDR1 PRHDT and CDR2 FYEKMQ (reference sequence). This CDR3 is CASSSYGAEAFF. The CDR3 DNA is TGTGCCAGCAGCTCTTACGGGGCAGAAGCTTTCTTT.

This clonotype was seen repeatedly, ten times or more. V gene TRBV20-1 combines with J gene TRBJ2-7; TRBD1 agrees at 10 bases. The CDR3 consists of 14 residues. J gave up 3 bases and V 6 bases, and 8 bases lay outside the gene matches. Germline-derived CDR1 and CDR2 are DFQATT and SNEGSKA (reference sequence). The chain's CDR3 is CSADRGPPFYEQYF. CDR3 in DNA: TGCAGTGCAGACAGGGGGCCCCCTTTCTACGAGCAGTACTTC.

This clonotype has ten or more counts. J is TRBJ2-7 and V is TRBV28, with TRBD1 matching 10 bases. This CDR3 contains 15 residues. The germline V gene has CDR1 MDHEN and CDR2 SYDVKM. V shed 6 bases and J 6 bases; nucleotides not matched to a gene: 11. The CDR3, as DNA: TGTGCCAGCAGGTCTTCCGGGACAGGGGCGGGCGAGCAGTACTTC. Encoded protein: CASRSSGTGAGEQYF.

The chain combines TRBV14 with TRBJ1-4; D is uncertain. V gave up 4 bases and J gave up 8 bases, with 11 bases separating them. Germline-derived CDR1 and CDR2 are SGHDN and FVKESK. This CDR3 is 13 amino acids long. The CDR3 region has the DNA TGTGCCAGCAGCCCGAGACTCGGGGAAAAACTGTTTTTT. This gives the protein CASSPRLGEKLFF.

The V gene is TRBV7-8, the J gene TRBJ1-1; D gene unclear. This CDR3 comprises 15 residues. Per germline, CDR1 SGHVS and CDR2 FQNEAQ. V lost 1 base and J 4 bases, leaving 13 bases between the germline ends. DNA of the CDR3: TGTGCCAGCAGCTTAGTATCTGGGTTTACCACTGAAGCTTTCTTT. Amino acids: CASSLVSGFTTEAFF. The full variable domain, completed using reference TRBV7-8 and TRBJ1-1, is GAGVSQSPRYKVAKRGQDVALRCDPISGHVSLFWYQQALGQGPEFLTYFQNEAQLDKSGLPSDRFFAERPEGSVSTLKIQRTQQEDSAVYLCASSLVSGFTTEAFFGQGTRLTVV.

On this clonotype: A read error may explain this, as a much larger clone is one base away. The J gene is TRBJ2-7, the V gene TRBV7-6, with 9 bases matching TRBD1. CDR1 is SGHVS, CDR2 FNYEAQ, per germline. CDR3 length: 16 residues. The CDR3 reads CASGLAAGTGTYEQYF. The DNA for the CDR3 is TGTGCCAGCGGCTTAGCAGCCGGGACAGGGACCTACGAGCAGTACTTC.